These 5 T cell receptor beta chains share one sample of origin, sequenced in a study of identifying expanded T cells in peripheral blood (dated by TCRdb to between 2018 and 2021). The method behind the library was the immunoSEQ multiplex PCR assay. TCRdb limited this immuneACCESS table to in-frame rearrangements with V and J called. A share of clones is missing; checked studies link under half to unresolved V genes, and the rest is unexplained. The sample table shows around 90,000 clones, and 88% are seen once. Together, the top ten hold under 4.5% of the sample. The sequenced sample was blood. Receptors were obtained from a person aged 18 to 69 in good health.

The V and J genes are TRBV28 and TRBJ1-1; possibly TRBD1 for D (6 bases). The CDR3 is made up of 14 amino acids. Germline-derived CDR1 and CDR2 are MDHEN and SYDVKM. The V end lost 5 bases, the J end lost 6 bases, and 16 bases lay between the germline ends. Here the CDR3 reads CASSPSEEGAEAFF. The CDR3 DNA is TGTGCCAGCAGTCCGTCGGAGGAGGGGGCTGAAGCTTTCTTT.

The CDR3 DNA follows: TGTGCCAGCAGCGTAGTGGGGCGCGGAAACACCATATATTTT. Translated: CASSVVGRGNTIYF. This chain uses TRBV9 with TRBJ1-3; D perhaps matches TRBD1 (5 bases). Germline lookup yields CDR1 SGDLS and CDR2 YYNGEE. V was pared by 0 bases and J by 4 bases, with 8 bases between. The CDR3 spans 14 residues.

CDR3 bases: TGTGCCAGCAGTTACTCGGGCAGCTACGAGCAGTACTTC. Its protein product is CASSYSGSYEQYF. The V and J genes are TRBV6-5 and TRBJ2-5; D call uncertain. The DNA end lines up better with TRBJ2-7; the J call may be wrong. This CDR3 is built from 13 residues. Germline assignment: CDR1 MNHEY and CDR2 SVGAGI.

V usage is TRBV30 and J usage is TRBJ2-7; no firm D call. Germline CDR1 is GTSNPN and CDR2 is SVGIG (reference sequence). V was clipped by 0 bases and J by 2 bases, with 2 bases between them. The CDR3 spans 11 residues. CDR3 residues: CAWSVAYEQYF. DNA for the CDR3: TGTGCCTGGAGTGTAGCCTACGAGCAGTACTTC.

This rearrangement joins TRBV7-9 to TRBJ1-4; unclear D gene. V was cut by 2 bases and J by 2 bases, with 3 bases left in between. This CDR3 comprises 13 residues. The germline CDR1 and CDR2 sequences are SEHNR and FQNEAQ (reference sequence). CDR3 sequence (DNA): TGTGCCAGCAGCTTAACGACTAATGAAAAACTGTTTTTT. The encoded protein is CASSLTTNEKLFF.